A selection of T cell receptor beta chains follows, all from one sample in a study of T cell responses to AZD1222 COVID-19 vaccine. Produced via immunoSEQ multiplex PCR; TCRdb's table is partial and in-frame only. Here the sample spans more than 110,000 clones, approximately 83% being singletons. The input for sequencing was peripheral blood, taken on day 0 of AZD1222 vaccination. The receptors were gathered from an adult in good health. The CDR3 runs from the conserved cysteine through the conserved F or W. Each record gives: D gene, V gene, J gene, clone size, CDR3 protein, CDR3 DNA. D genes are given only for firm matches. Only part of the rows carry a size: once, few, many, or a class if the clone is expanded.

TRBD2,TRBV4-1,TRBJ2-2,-,CASSRQEGLAGGSNTGELFF,TGCGCCAGCAGCCGCCAAGAGGGACTAGCGGGGGGATCGAACACCGGGGAGCTGTTTTTT
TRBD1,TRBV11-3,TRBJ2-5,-,CASSSSGTGWQETQYF,TGTGCCAGCAGCTCATCCGGGACAGGGTGGCAAGAGACCCAGTACTTC
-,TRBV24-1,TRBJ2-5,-,CATSDFKAETQYF,TGTGCCACCAGTGATTTTAAAGCGGAGACCCAGTACTTC
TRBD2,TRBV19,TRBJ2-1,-,CASSSASGIEQFF,TGTGCCAGTAGTTCGGCTAGCGGGATTGAGCAGTTCTTC
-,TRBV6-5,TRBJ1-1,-,CASSRSGVGTEAFF,TGTGCCAGCAGTCGTTCAGGGGTGGGGACTGAAGCTTTCTTT
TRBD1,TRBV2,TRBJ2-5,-,CASSLPTGGGETQYF,TGTGCCAGCAGTTTACCGACAGGGGGCGGGGAGACCCAGTACTTC
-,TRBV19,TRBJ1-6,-,CASSMVREPPLHF,TGTGCCAGTAGTATGGTCAGGGAGCCACCCCTCCACTTT
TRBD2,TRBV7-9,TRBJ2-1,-,CASSSPTSGDYNEQFF,TGTGCCAGCAGCTCCCCGACTAGCGGGGATTACAATGAGCAGTTCTTC
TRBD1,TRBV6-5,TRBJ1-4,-,CASSFGTANEKLFF,TGTGCCAGCAGTTTCGGGACAGCTAATGAAAAACTGTTTTTT
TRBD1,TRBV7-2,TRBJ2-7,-,CASSGGQGVNEQYF,TGTGCCAGCAGCGGGGGACAGGGGGTAAACGAGCAGTACTTC
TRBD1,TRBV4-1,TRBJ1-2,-,CASSQEAGGYGYTF,TGCGCCAGCAGCCAAGAAGCAGGGGGGTATGGCTACACCTTC
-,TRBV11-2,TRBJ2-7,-,CASSRPGVSYEQYF,TGTGCCAGCAGCCGCCCGGGCGTAAGCTACGAGCAGTACTTC
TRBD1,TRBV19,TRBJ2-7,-,CASSWRQGYEQYF,TGTGCCAGTAGTTGGAGACAGGGCTACGAGCAGTACTTC
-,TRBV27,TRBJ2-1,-,CASSWGHPGEQFF,TGTGCCAGCAGCTGGGGACACCCCGGTGAGCAGTTCTTC
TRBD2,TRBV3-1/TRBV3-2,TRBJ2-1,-,CASSPTSGGYNEQFF,TGTGCCAGCAGCCCCACTAGCGGGGGGTACAATGAGCAGTTCTTC
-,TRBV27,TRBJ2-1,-,CASSFGSLSSYNEQFF,TGTGCCAGCAGTTTCGGGAGTCTGAGCTCCTACAATGAGCAGTTCTTC
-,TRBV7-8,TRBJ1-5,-,CASSPPGTVGIQPQHF,TGTGCCAGCAGCCCGCCTGGGACGGTCGGGATTCAGCCCCAGCATTTT
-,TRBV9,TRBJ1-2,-,CASSVAQQGPGGYTF,TGTGCCAGCAGCGTAGCTCAACAGGGCCCGGGTGGCTACACCTTC
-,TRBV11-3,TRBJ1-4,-,CASSLGQTGKLFF,TGTGCCAGCAGCTTAGGACAGACCGGAAAACTGTTTTTT
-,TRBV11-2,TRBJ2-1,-,CASSLDAKVTSYNEQFF,TGTGCCAGCAGCTTAGATGCGAAGGTGACGAGCTACAATGAGCAGTTCTTC
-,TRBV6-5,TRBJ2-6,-,CASSYSILSGANVLTF,TGTGCCAGCAGTTACTCGATCCTCTCTGGGGCCAACGTCCTGACTTTC
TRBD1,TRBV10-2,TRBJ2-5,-,CASRVQGAGETQYF,TGCGCCAGCAGAGTACAGGGGGCAGGGGAGACCCAGTACTTC
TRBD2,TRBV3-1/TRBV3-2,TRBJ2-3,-,CASSTKGSGSYTQYF,TGTGCCAGCAGCACAAAAGGGAGCGGGAGTTATACGCAGTATTTT
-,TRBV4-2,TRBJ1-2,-,CASSHSQGDYGYTF,TGTGCCAGCAGCCATTCGCAGGGCGACTATGGCTACACCTTC
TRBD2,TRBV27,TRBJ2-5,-,CASSSGLAGAQETQYF,TGTGCCAGCAGTTCGGGACTAGCGGGAGCACAAGAGACCCAGTACTTC
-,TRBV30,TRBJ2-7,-,CAWGRPLGEQYF,TGTGCCTGGGGACGGCCTTTGGGCGAGCAGTACTTC
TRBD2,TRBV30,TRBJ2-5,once,CAWSRTSGQETQYF,TGTGCCTGGAGCCGGACTAGCGGACAAGAGACCCAGTACTTC
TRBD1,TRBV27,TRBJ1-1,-,CASSSLTGGNTEAFF,TGTGCCAGCAGTTCGCTGACAGGGGGGAACACTGAAGCTTTCTTT
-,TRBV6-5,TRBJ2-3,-,CASTLRGGGTDTQYF,TGTGCCAGCACCCTAAGGGGCGGGGGCACAGATACGCAGTATTTT
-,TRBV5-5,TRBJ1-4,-,CASSPPRGEKLFF,TGTGCCAGCAGCCCCCCCCGCGGGGAAAAACTGTTTTTT
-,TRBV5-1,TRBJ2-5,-,CASSPQGGETQYF,TGCGCCAGCAGCCCACAGGGAGGTGAGACCCAGTACTTC
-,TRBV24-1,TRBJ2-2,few,CATSDGTGELFF,TGTGCCACCAGTGACGGCACCGGGGAGCTGTTTTTT
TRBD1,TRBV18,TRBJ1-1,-,CASSPLTGGFTEAFF,TGTGCCAGCTCACCACTGACAGGGGGTTTCACTGAAGCTTTCTTT
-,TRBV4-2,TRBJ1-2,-,CASSQSHQVDYGYTF,TGTGCCAGCAGCCAGTCCCACCAGGTGGACTATGGCTACACCTTC
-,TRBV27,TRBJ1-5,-,CASSLLPSSVNQPQHF,TGTGCCAGCAGTTTGCTGCCCAGCTCCGTTAATCAGCCCCAGCATTTT
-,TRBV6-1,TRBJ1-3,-,CASSEVGHLSSGNTIYF,TGTGCCAGCAGTGAAGTGGGACACTTGAGCTCTGGAAACACCATATATTTT
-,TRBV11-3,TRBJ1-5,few,CASSRTGLVPPVGPQHF,TGTGCCAGCAGCCGCACAGGGCTGGTCCCGCCCGTAGGGCCCCAGCATTTT
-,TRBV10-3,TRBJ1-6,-,CAISDPDKGISPLHF,TGTGCCATCAGTGACCCCGACAAGGGCATTTCACCCCTCCACTTT
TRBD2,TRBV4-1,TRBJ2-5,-,CASSQDHPWASGGAETQYF,TGCGCCAGCAGCCAAGATCATCCGTGGGCTAGCGGGGGGGCAGAGACCCAGTACTTC
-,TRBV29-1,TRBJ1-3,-,CSVEGGNTIYF,TGCAGCGTTGAAGGCGGAAACACCATATATTTT
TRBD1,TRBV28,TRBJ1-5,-,CATDLRDREVQPQHF,TGTGCCACCGACCTGCGGGACAGGGAGGTCCAGCCCCAGCATTTT
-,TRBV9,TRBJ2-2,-,CASSGRQTGELFF,TGTGCCAGCAGCGGTCGGCAAACCGGGGAGCTGTTTTTT
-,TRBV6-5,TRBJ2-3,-,CASSWGGRADTQYF,TGTGCCAGCAGCTGGGGGGGGCGAGCAGATACGCAGTATTTT
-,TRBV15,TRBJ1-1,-,CATSRGQNTEAFF,TGTGCCACCAGCAGAGGCCAGAACACTGAAGCTTTCTTT
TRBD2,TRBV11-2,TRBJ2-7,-,CATGLAGAPTYEQYF,TGTGCCACCGGACTAGCGGGCGCGCCCACCTACGAGCAGTACTTC
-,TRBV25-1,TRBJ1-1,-,CASSGPGARTEAFF,TGTGCCAGCAGTGGACCGGGGGCGCGAACTGAAGCTTTCTTT
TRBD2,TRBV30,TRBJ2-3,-,CAWSVSGLYIKRGTDTQYF,TGTGCCTGGAGTGTATCGGGACTATACATCAAGCGGGGCACAGATACGCAGTATTTT
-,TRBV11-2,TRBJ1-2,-,CASSPVTGYNGYTF,TGTGCCAGCAGCCCGGTGACGGGGTATAATGGCTACACCTTC
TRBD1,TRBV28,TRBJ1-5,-,CASTGGVGQPQHF,TGTGCCAGTACAGGGGGCGTTGGGCAGCCCCAGCATTTT
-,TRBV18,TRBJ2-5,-,CASSDLGMETQYF,TGTGCCAGCTCTGATCTGGGTATGGAGACCCAGTACTTC
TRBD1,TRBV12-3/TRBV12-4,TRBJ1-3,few,CASKTGAHTIYF,TGTGCCAGCAAAACAGGGGCCCACACCATATATTTT
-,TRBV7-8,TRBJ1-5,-,CASSLAGAGAQHF,TGTGCCAGCAGCTTAGCTGGAGCGGGGGCCCAGCATTTT
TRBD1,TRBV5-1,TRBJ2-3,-,CASRDRTDTQYF,TGCGCCAGCAGGGACAGGACAGATACGCAGTATTTT
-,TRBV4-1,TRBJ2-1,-,CASSQQDRPVSYNEQFF,TGCGCCAGCAGCCAACAGGACAGACCCGTCTCCTACAATGAGCAGTTCTTC
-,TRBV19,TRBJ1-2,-,CASSMGRQGYGYTF,TGTGCCAGTAGTATGGGTAGGCAGGGGTACGGCTACACCTTC